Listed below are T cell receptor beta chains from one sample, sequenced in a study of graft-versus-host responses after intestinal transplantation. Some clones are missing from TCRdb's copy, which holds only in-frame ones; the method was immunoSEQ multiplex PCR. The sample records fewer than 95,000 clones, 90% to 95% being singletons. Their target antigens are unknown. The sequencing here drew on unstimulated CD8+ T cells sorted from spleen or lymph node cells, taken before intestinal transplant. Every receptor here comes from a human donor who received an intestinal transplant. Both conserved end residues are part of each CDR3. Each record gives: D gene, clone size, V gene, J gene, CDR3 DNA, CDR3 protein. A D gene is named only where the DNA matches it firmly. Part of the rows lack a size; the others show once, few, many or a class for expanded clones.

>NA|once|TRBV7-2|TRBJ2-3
TGTGCCAGCAGCCCGGGGGGCGATACGCAGTATTTT
CASSPGGDTQYF
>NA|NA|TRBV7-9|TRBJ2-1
TGTGCCAGCGGAGAAGGTACGTCCTACAATGAGCAGTTCTTC
CASGEGTSYNEQFF
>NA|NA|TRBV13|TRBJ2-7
TGTGCCAGCAGTTCCCCTAGAGGGGAGCAGTACTTC
CASSSPRGEQYF
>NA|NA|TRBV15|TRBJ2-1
TGTGCCACCAGCACAGGGACTGACTCCTACAATGAGCAGTTCTTC
CATSTGTDSYNEQFF
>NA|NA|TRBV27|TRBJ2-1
TGTGCCAGCAGTTTATCAGGGAGCTCCTACAATGAGCAGTTCTTC
CASSLSGSSYNEQFF
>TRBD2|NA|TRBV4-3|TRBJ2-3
TGCGCCAGCAGCCAAACGGGGGGTACTAGCACAGATACGCAGTATTTT
CASSQTGGTSTDTQYF
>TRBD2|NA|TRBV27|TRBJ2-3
TGTGCCAGCAGTTTATCGGGGAGCGGGGGTCAGTATTTT
CASSLSGSGGQYF
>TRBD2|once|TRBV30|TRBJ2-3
TGTGCCTGGAGTATGGTCGGGGGGAAAGATACGCAGTATTTT
CAWSMVGGKDTQYF
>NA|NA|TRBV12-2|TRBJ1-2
TGTGCAAGTCGCTTAGCCGGGACAGGGGTCTATGGCTACACCTTC
CASRLAGTGVYGYTF
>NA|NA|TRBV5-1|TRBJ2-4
TGCGCCAGCAGCCCAGATTTAGCCAAAAACATTCAGTACTTC
CASSPDLAKNIQYF
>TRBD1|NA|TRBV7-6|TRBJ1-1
TGTGCCAGCAGCTTAGAGAAAGGACAGGGGACCACTGAAGCTTTCTTT
CASSLEKGQGTTEAFF
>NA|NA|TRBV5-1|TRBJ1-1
TGCGCCAGCAGCTTAGATGGGGGGTTGAAAACTGAAGCTTTCTTT
CASSLDGGLKTEAFF
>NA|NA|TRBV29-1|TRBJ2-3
TGCAGCGCCTCGGTGGGCCACGAGGATACGCAGTATTTT
CSASVGHEDTQYF
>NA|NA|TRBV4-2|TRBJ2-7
TGTGCCAGCAGCCAAGATCGGGGGTACGAGCAGTACTTC
CASSQDRGYEQYF
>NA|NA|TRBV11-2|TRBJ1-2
TGTGCCAGCGGGGGGATAGTGGGCTACACCTTC
CASGGIVGYTF
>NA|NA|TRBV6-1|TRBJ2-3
TGTGCCAGCAATCCGACAGCAATCACAGATACGCAGTATTTT
CASNPTAITDTQYF
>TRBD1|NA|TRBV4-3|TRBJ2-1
TGCGCCAGCAGCCAAGATTTAGGGACAGGTTACAATGAGCAGTTCTTC
CASSQDLGTGYNEQFF
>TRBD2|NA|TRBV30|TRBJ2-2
TGTGCCTGGAGTGAGGGACTAGCGCACGGGGAGCTGTTTTTT
CAWSEGLAHGELFF
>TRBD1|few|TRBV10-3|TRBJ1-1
TGTGCCATCAGTGAGTCGATGGCCAGGGGGAAGACTGAAGCTTTCTTT
CAISESMARGKTEAFF
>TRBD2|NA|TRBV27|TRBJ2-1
TGTGCCAGCACCGGGACTAGCAGGAGTGAGCAGTTCTTC
CASTGTSRSEQFF
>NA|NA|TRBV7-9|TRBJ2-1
TGTGCCAGCAGCTTGGGCGGAGGTCCCAATGAGCAGTTCTTC
CASSLGGGPNEQFF
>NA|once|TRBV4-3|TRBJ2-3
TGCGCCAGCAGCCAAGAGGGTGGTATTGAGCCCTCACTAGGGGGGGCGTTGAATACGCAGTATTTT
CASSQEGGIEPSLGGALNTQYF
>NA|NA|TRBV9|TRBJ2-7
TGTGCCAGCAGCGTAGTCCCAGGGGGGACCTACGAGCAGTACTTC
CASSVVPGGTYEQYF
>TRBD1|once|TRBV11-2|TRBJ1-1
TGTGCCAGCAGCCCGGGACAGCGAACGACTGAAGCTTTCTTT
CASSPGQRTTEAFF
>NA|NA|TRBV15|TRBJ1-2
TGTGCCACCACCCTCTCCCACAAGAATGGCTACACCTTC
CATTLSHKNGYTF
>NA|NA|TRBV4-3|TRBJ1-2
TGCGCCAGCAGCCAAGGTTTGAACTTGAACTATGGCTACACCTTC
CASSQGLNLNYGYTF
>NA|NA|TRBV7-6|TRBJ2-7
TGTGCCAGCAGCTTAGCGGGCTCCACCTACGAGCAGTACTTC
CASSLAGSTYEQYF
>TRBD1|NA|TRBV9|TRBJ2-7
TGTGCCAGCAGCGTCTCGGGACAGGGGTCCTACGAGCAGTACTTC
CASSVSGQGSYEQYF
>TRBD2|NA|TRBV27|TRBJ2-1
TGTGCCAGCAGGGACGGACTAGCGGGGAAAGGGCAGTTCTTC
CASRDGLAGKGQFF
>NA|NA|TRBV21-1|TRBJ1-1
TGTGCCAGCCGCGGGACGGGTGAAGCTTTCTTT
CASRGTGEAFF
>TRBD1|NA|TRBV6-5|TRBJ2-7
TGTGCCAGCAGTTACTCTTTTGGACAGGGGAACGAGCAGTACTTC
CASSYSFGQGNEQYF
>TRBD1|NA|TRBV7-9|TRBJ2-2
TGTGCCGCACTCCAGATAGGGACAGTATGGAGCACCGGGGAGCTGTTTTTT
CAALQIGTVWSTGELFF
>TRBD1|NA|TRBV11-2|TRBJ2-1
TGTGCCAGCAGATCGGGACAGGGTGTTTACAATGAGCAGTTCTTC
CASRSGQGVYNEQFF
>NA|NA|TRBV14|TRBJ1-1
TGTGCCAGCAGCCCCGCCGGGGACACTGAAGCTTTCTTT
CASSPAGDTEAFF
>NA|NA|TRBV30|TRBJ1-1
TGTGCCTGGAACGTAGACAGCCCCGATCATTCCGAAGCTTTCTTT
CAWNVDSPDHSEAFF
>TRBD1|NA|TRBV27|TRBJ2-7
TGTGCCAGCAGTTACGGGACAGGGGCTTTCTACGAGCAGTACTTC
CASSYGTGAFYEQYF
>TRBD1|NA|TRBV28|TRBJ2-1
TGTGCCAGCGAAGAGGGACAGGGGACCTACAATGAGCAGTTCTTC
CASEEGQGTYNEQFF
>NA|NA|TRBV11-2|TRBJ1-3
TGTGCCAGCAGCTTAGATGGGTACAGGCCGTCCCTCTCTGGAAACACCATATATTTT
CASSLDGYRPSLSGNTIYF
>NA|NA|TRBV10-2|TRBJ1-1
TGCGCCAGCAGCCACACCGGGGGCACTGAAGCTTTCTTT
CASSHTGGTEAFF
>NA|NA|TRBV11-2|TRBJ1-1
TGTGCCAGCAGCTTAGATAATTCGTTTCCGTACACTGAAGCTTTCTTT
CASSLDNSFPYTEAFF
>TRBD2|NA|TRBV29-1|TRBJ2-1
TGCAGCGCTCCGGGGGGGAGGGGGACCAATGAGCAGTTCTTC
CSAPGGRGTNEQFF
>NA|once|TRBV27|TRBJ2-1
TGTGCCAGCAGTGCAGGGTCTGGCTCCTACAATGAGCAGTTCTTC
CASSAGSGSYNEQFF
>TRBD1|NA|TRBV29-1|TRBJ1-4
TGCAGCGTTTACGGGACAGGGTCGAGGAGTGAAAAACTGTTTTTT
CSVYGTGSRSEKLFF
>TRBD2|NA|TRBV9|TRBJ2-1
TGTGCCAGCAGCCCCCAGCGGGGGGCCCATGAGCAGTTCTTC
CASSPQRGAHEQFF